One and the same sample provided the 8 T cell receptor beta chains below, sequenced in a study of shared clonotypes between healthy human individuals. The data were produced by immunoSEQ multiplex PCR, yet TCRdb's version contains in-frame clones alone and is incomplete. The sample gives 450,000 or so clones, about 74% of which show up once; about 12% is in the top ten. Sequencing was carried out using PBMCs. These receptors were collected from a woman aged 40 to 55 in good health. Some clones in this sample may be carry-over from other donors' samples.

The rearrangement uses TRBV5-6 and TRBJ1-2; 7 bases map to TRBD1. Germline V gene data show CDR1 as SGHDT and CDR2 as YYEEEE. The CDR3 totals 14 residues. Trimming removed 2 bases from V and 8 bases from J; junction bases left unmatched: 9. The CDR3 DNA is TGTGCCAGCAGCTTATATGGGACAGCAAAAGGCTACACCTTC. This encodes CASSLYGTAKGYTF.

This chain connects TRBV7-3 to TRBJ2-7, with TRBD1 as a possible D gene (6 bases). This CDR3 is 13 amino acids long. Germline lookup yields CDR1 SGHTA and CDR2 FQGTGA. Trimming stripped 4 bases from V and 3 bases from J, with 10 bases between. The DNA for the CDR3 is TGTGCCAGCAGCTCAGGGGTCCTCTACGAGCAGTACTTC. As protein: CASSSGVLYEQYF. Filled out from reference TRBV7-3 and TRBJ2-7, the complete variable domain reads GAGVSQTPSNKVTEKGKYVELRCDPISGHTALYWYRQSLGQGPEFLIYFQGTGAADDSGLPNDRFFAVRPEGSVSTLKIQRTERGDSAVYLCASSSGVLYEQYFGPGTRLTVT.

V gene TRBV4-2 combines with J gene TRBJ2-2; D is unclear. Germline CDR1 reads LGHNA; CDR2 reads YNFKEQ. The CDR3 sequence is 12 residues long. V lost 1 base and J lost 8, with 5 bases in between. CDR3 DNA sequence: TGTGCCAGCAGCCAAGTCTTGGGGGAGCTGTTTTTT. Protein product: CASSQVLGELFF.

The chain uses TRBV15 and TRBJ1-5, with unresolved D. Trimming took 4 bases from V and 9 from J, leaving 10 bases between them. This CDR3 has 12 amino acids. Germline CDR1 LNHNV, CDR2 YYDKDF (reference sequence). The CDR3 sequence is CATSNPFGPQHF. The CDR3, as DNA: TGTGCCACCAGCAATCCCTTTGGGCCCCAGCATTTT.

The chain has TRBV9 and TRBJ1-3; D is unresolved. The CDR3 is made up of 15 amino acids. Trimming cost V 2 bases and J 4 bases, with 13 bases left between them. Germline loops: CDR1 SGDLS, CDR2 YYNGEE. The CDR3 loop reads CASSVGIISGNTIYF. The CDR3 DNA follows: TGTGCCAGCAGCGTCGGAATCATTAGCGGAAACACCATATATTTT.

V is TRBV6-6 and J is TRBJ2-1, with 12 bases aligning to TRBD2. Germline lookup yields CDR1 MNHNY and CDR2 SVGAGI (reference sequence). The trim removed 6 bases at V and 5 bases at J, leaving 5 bases unmatched. The length of the CDR3 is 15 residues. CDR3 sequence reads: CASRQTSGGNNEQFF. The DNA of the CDR3 is TGTGCCAGCAGGCAAACTAGCGGGGGGAACAATGAGCAGTTCTTC.

Worth noting for this clone: An end of the junction differs from the germline gene, which may be a read error. The chain combines TRBV19 with TRBJ2-1; D might be TRBD2 (6 bases). CDR1 is LNHDA, CDR2 SQIVND, per germline (reference sequence). The CDR3 covers 13 residues. The CDR3 loop reads CACSSGGGDEQFF. CDR3 nucleotide sequence: TGTGCCTGTAGCAGCGGCGGCGGGGATGAGCAGTTCTTC.

The chain recombines TRBV6-5 with TRBJ1-1; perhaps TRBD1 as D (6 bases). The CDR3 totals 13 residues. Germline CDR1 is MNHEY and CDR2 is SVGAGI. V gave up 10 bases and J gave up 9 bases, with 21 bases separating them. CDR3 DNA sequence: TGTGCCATACAGCCCCCGGGGGCTTCTCAAGCTTTCTTT. Translation: CAIQPPGASQAFF.